Listed below are T cell receptor beta chains from one sample, sequenced in a study of cytomegalovirus exposure and HLA in healthy donors. This table comes from immunoSEQ multiplex PCR, and its TCRdb copy is limited to in-frame clones, with some not included. The sample has some 130,000 clones; over 60% are singletons. The sequenced sample consisted of PBMCs. These receptors all come from a man between 35 and 55 years old in good health and CMV-seronegative. Each CDR3 is given with its conserved first and last residue. Fields, in order: clone size, V gene, J gene, D gene, CDR3 protein, CDR3 DNA. The D gene is left open where the match is weak. Clone size is shown for a subset of rows, as once, few, many or a class of expanded clone.

size: few; V: TRBV6-6; J: TRBJ2-5; D: .; CDR3: CAVRDTSGTQYF; DNA: TGTGCCGTCCGGGACACGAGCGGGACCCAGTACTTC
size: .; V: TRBV7-3; J: TRBJ1-2; D: TRBD1; CDR3: CASSLGQGDYGYTF; DNA: TGTGCCAGCAGCTTGGGACAGGGGGACTATGGCTACACCTTC
size: .; V: TRBV5-4; J: TRBJ1-2; D: .; CDR3: CASSLEIAGNYGYTF; DNA: TGTGCCAGCAGCTTGGAGATTGCGGGGAACTATGGCTACACCTTC
size: .; V: TRBV19; J: TRBJ2-7; D: .; CDR3: CASSRQGGYEQYF; DNA: TGTGCCAGTAGTAGGCAGGGGGGATACGAGCAGTACTTC
size: .; V: TRBV5-1; J: TRBJ2-1; D: TRBD2; CDR3: CASSLSSGANNEQFF; DNA: TGCGCCAGCAGCCTAAGTAGCGGGGCCAACAATGAGCAGTTCTTC
size: .; V: TRBV27; J: TRBJ1-2; D: TRBD1; CDR3: CASSAIRDRPTSGYTF; DNA: TGTGCCAGCAGCGCGATCCGGGACAGGCCGACCTCTGGCTACACCTTC
size: .; V: TRBV5-8; J: TRBJ2-7; D: TRBD2; CDR3: CASSLSAGAYEQYF; DNA: TGTGCCAGCAGCTTGAGTGCGGGAGCCTACGAGCAGTACTTC
size: .; V: TRBV5-6; J: TRBJ2-7; D: .; CDR3: CASSFWGGRVYEQYF; DNA: TGTGCCAGCAGCTTCTGGGGAGGAAGGGTCTACGAGCAGTACTTC
size: .; V: TRBV7-3; J: TRBJ2-7; D: TRBD1; CDR3: CASSSTGQNYEQYF; DNA: TGTGCCAGCAGCTCTACGGGACAGAACTACGAGCAGTACTTC
size: .; V: TRBV12-5; J: TRBJ2-7; D: TRBD1; CDR3: CASGTGQGNSYEQYF; DNA: TGTGCTAGTGGTACCGGACAGGGGAACTCCTACGAGCAGTACTTC
size: .; V: TRBV7-3; J: TRBJ2-6; D: TRBD1; CDR3: CASSEQGASSGANVLTF; DNA: TGTGCCAGCAGTGAACAGGGGGCAAGCTCTGGGGCCAACGTCCTGACTTTC
size: .; V: TRBV6-5; J: TRBJ1-1; D: TRBD1; CDR3: CASRPDRDRETEAFF; DNA: TGTGCCAGCAGGCCTGACCGGGACAGGGAAACTGAAGCTTTCTTT
size: few; V: TRBV5-6; J: TRBJ2-3; D: TRBD2; CDR3: CASSQALGGYSADTQYF; DNA: TGTGCCAGCAGCCAGGCCCTCGGGGGGTATAGCGCAGATACGCAGTATTTT
size: few; V: TRBV28; J: TRBJ2-3; D: TRBD2; CDR3: CASSLLAGGPGDTQYF; DNA: TGTGCCAGCAGTTTACTAGCGGGAGGGCCTGGAGATACGCAGTATTTT
size: few; V: TRBV18; J: TRBJ1-5; D: .; CDR3: CASSLTMRGNSGNQPQHF; DNA: TGTGCCAGCTCACTGACAATGCGGGGGAATTCAGGCAATCAGCCCCAGCATTTT
size: .; V: TRBV18; J: TRBJ1-1; D: .; CDR3: CASSRVVGEGTTEAFF; DNA: TGTGCCAGCTCACGAGTAGTGGGGGAGGGGACCACTGAAGCTTTCTTT
size: .; V: TRBV30; J: TRBJ2-1; D: .; CDR3: CAWSGGHRQFF; DNA: TGTGCCTGGAGTGGGGGGCATCGGCAGTTCTTC
size: .; V: TRBV14; J: TRBJ2-7; D: .; CDR3: CASSPYRVSSYEQYF; DNA: TGTGCCAGCAGCCCCTACAGGGTTAGCTCCTACGAGCAGTACTTC
size: once; V: TRBV7-8; J: TRBJ1-4; D: .; CDR3: CASSFSQGTEKLFF; DNA: TGTGCCAGCAGCTTTAGCCAGGGAACCGAAAAACTGTTTTTT
size: .; V: TRBV6-6; J: TRBJ2-7; D: TRBD1; CDR3: CASRTARQGDEQYF; DNA: TGTGCCAGCAGGACCGCGAGACAGGGCGACGAGCAGTACTTC
size: .; V: TRBV7-3; J: TRBJ2-7; D: TRBD2; CDR3: CASSLTSGPSYEQYF; DNA: TGTGCCAGCAGCCTGACTAGCGGCCCCTCCTACGAGCAGTACTTC
size: .; V: TRBV27; J: TRBJ2-2; D: .; CDR3: CASSLNRKLNTGELFF; DNA: TGTGCCAGCAGTTTAAACAGGAAACTGAACACCGGGGAGCTGTTTTTT
size: .; V: TRBV5-4; J: TRBJ2-3; D: .; CDR3: CASSLGSGDTQYF; DNA: TGTGCCAGCAGCTTGGGATCGGGAGATACGCAGTATTTT
size: .; V: TRBV19; J: TRBJ1-3; D: .; CDR3: CASTGVAGNTIYF; DNA: TGTGCCAGTACAGGGGTTGCTGGAAACACCATATATTTT
size: .; V: TRBV9; J: TRBJ2-1; D: .; CDR3: CASSVGGTPIDEQFF; DNA: TGTGCCAGCAGCGTAGGAGGGACTCCCATCGATGAGCAGTTCTTC
size: .; V: TRBV5-1; J: TRBJ1-2; D: .; CDR3: CASSLEVGGGGYTF; DNA: TGCGCCAGCAGCTTGGAAGTTGGGGGGGGTGGCTACACCTTC
size: .; V: TRBV6-5; J: TRBJ2-5; D: TRBD1; CDR3: CASSGTVQETQYF; DNA: TGTGCCAGCAGTGGGACAGTCCAAGAGACCCAGTACTTC
size: .; V: TRBV27; J: TRBJ2-3; D: TRBD2; CDR3: CASSFYGAGGTDTQYF; DNA: TGTGCCAGCAGTTTCTATGGGGCGGGAGGCACAGATACGCAGTATTTT
size: .; V: TRBV2; J: TRBJ1-4; D: .; CDR3: CASSATGSGEKLFF; DNA: TGTGCCAGCAGCGCTACAGGGAGTGGTGAAAAACTGTTTTTT
size: once; V: TRBV19; J: TRBJ2-5; D: TRBD1; CDR3: CASSAGTGTGLGETQYF; DNA: TGTGCCAGTAGTGCGGGAACCGGGACAGGGTTGGGGGAGACCCAGTACTTC
size: few; V: TRBV7-2; J: TRBJ1-5; D: TRBD1; CDR3: CASSLGQGSQPQHF; DNA: TGTGCCAGCAGCTTAGGACAGGGGAGTCAGCCCCAGCATTTT
size: once; V: TRBV7-9; J: TRBJ2-3; D: TRBD2; CDR3: CASSFRIAGGTDTQYF; DNA: TGTGCCAGCAGCTTTCGGATAGCGGGGGGCACAGATACGCAGTATTTT
size: .; V: TRBV6-1; J: TRBJ1-3; D: TRBD1; CDR3: CASSGQGVSGNTIYF; DNA: TGTGCCAGCAGTGGACAGGGTGTCTCTGGAAACACCATATATTTT
size: few; V: TRBV5-3; J: TRBJ1-1; D: .; CDR3: CARSLERIALEAFF; DNA: TGTGCCAGAAGCTTGGAGAGGATTGCCCTCGAAGCTTTCTTT
size: .; V: TRBV7-2; J: TRBJ1-2; D: .; CDR3: CASSPWSHSYGYTF; DNA: TGTGCCAGCAGCCCCTGGTCGCACAGCTATGGCTACACCTTC
size: .; V: TRBV7-9; J: TRBJ2-7; D: TRBD2; CDR3: CASRRLAGASYEQYF; DNA: TGTGCCAGCAGGAGACTAGCGGGAGCATCCTACGAGCAGTACTTC